The clone carrying this T cell receptor beta chain occurred a few times. Its specificity is unknown. This specimen comes from a study of T cell repertoires in cytomegalovirus infection. Study-wide context: The public TCR beta signatures pointed to both CMV infection and matching HLA type. Broader study findings: Dominating the ex vivo response were TCR beta clonotypes that were CMV-specific and HLA-C-restricted. Pooled public TCR beta family frequency picked out CMV carriers with the relevant HLA.

A single record per CDR3 protein comes from TCRdb applying MiXCR to the reads. The sample shows 300,000 to 400,000 distinct CDR3 sequences, roughly 28% of them seen only once. Trimming removed 0 bases at V and 6 bases at J, with 9 bases between. Germline V gives CDR1 WSHSY, CDR2 SAAADI. The length of the CDR3 is 15 residues. The chain carries TRBV10-2 and TRBJ1-6; D gene uncertain. This receptor was identified in a human donor in good health (CMV status not recorded). Some clones in this sample may be carry-over from other donors' samples. The starting material was cultured PBMCs, obtained from culture after CMV antigen stimulation. Here the CDR3 reads CASSESKRTNSPLHF. The CDR3 DNA reads TGCGCCAGCAGTGAGTCGAAGCGGACTAATTCACCCCTCCACTTT.